This is a list of T cell receptor beta chains from one sample in a study of cytomegalovirus exposure and HLA in healthy donors. TCRdb's copy holds only in-frame clones and misses some; the assay was immunoSEQ multiplex PCR. The top ten hold approximately 16% of the sample, which has some 100,000 clones, around three quarters seen once. Sequencing input: PBMCs. The receptor set was obtained from a woman between 50 and 59 years old in good health and CMV-seropositive. The CDR3 runs from the conserved cysteine through the conserved F or W. A D gene is named only where the DNA matches it firmly. Only some rows state a clone size, as once, few, many or a class for expanded clones.

TRBV12-5	.	TRBD2	TRBJ2-1	TGTGCTAGTGGTTTCCTGGAGGCGGGGGGGGTTGGAGAGCAGTTCTTC	CASGFLEAGGVGEQFF
TRBV19	.	.	TRBJ1-1	TGTGCCAGTAGTACAGAATTTGGGGCTATGAACACTGAAGCTTTCTTT	CASSTEFGAMNTEAFF
TRBV6-5	few	TRBD2	TRBJ2-1	TGTGCCAGCAGTTTGGGACTAGGATACAATGAGCAGTTCTTC	CASSLGLGYNEQFF
TRBV5-1	.	.	TRBJ1-6	TGCGCCAGCAGCCTGGACAGTAATAATTCACCCCTCCACTTT	CASSLDSNNSPLHF
TRBV16	.	.	TRBJ1-2	TGTGCCAGCAGCCAATCGTATCGGGATTATGGCTACACCTTC	CASSQSYRDYGYTF
TRBV9	few	TRBD1	TRBJ1-2	TGTGCCAGCAGCGTAGGAGGGACAGCCCTTAACTATGGCTACACCTTC	CASSVGGTALNYGYTF
TRBV7-3	.	.	TRBJ2-2	TGTGCCAGCAGCTTACCTCCCGGGGAGCTGTTTTTT	CASSLPPGELFF
TRBV7-2	.	.	TRBJ1-1	TGTGCCAGCAGCTCCAACGGGGGGTTCATGAACACTGAAGCTTTCTTT	CASSSNGGFMNTEAFF
TRBV5-1	once	.	TRBJ2-2	TGCGCCAGCAGCTCAAAGGGGCCGAGCGGGGAGCTGTTTTTT	CASSSKGPSGELFF
TRBV2	.	TRBD1	TRBJ2-3	TGTGCCAGCAGCCATACCTCGGGACAGGGTTCAGATACGCAGTATTTT	CASSHTSGQGSDTQYF
TRBV28	.	.	TRBJ1-2	TGTGCCAGCAGTCCCCAGGAGGACGCGGTCTATGGCTACACCTTC	CASSPQEDAVYGYTF
TRBV29-1	.	.	TRBJ1-2	TGCAGCGTTGAGTCAGGGAACTATGGCTACACCTTC	CSVESGNYGYTF
TRBV9	few	.	TRBJ2-1	TGTGCCAGCAGCGTTGGGGCTCGACCCTACAATGAGCAGTTCTTC	CASSVGARPYNEQFF
TRBV21-1	few	.	TRBJ1-3	TGTGCCAGCAGCAAAGTGGTCCAGGGGGCGAACTCTGGAAACACCATATATTTT	CASSKVVQGANSGNTIYF
TRBV27	few	.	TRBJ2-1	TGTGCCAGCAGTTCCTACCCCACTGAGCAGTTCTTC	CASSSYPTEQFF
TRBV7-6	.	.	TRBJ2-4	TGTGCCAGCAGCGGACTGGGGAACATTCAGTACTTC	CASSGLGNIQYF
TRBV7-3	.	TRBD1	TRBJ2-1	TGTGCCAGCAGGCGAGACAGGGCCAATGAGCAGTTCTTC	CASRRDRANEQFF
TRBV6-5	.	.	TRBJ2-7	TGTGCCAGCAGTTACGAGGGAACCTACGAGCAGTACTTC	CASSYEGTYEQYF
TRBV11-1	.	TRBD2	TRBJ2-5	TGTGCCAGCAGCTTATTGGGGGAGGGTGCGGAAGAGACCCAGTACTTC	CASSLLGEGAEETQYF
TRBV15	.	.	TRBJ1-2	TGTGCCACCAGCCTCGAGTTCAACTATGGCTACACCTTC	CATSLEFNYGYTF
TRBV6-6	.	TRBD1	TRBJ1-3	TGTGCCAGCAGACCTGACAGGGGGCCTGGAAACACCATATATTTT	CASRPDRGPGNTIYF
TRBV28	.	.	TRBJ1-3	TGTGCCAGCAGTTCTGGCGAGGGAGGCACCACCATATATTTT	CASSSGEGGTTIYF
TRBV5-4	.	.	TRBJ2-3	TGTGCCAGCAGCTTGGAAGGCGCGGATACACAGTATTTT	CASSLEGADTQYF
TRBV28	.	TRBD1	TRBJ2-5	TGTGCCAGCAGCCAGCCTTCCGGGACAGAAAAGCCGGACTTC	CASSQPSGTEKPDF
TRBV6-6	.	TRBD2	TRBJ2-7	TGTGCCAGCAGCCTCTGGCGGGAGGGCGTTTACGAGCAGTACTTC	CASSLWREGVYEQYF
TRBV7-7	.	.	TRBJ1-3	TGTGCTAGCAGCTTGGGGCCCGGAAACACCATATATTTT	CASSLGPGNTIYF
TRBV28	few	.	TRBJ2-4	TGTGCCAGCAGTTTGACGGAGGGGAGGAACATTCAGTACTTC	CASSLTEGRNIQYF
TRBV27	.	TRBD1	TRBJ2-7	TGTGCCAGCAGTCGGACAGGAGGCAACGAGCAGTACTTC	CASSRTGGNEQYF
TRBV4-3	.	TRBD2	TRBJ2-3	TGCGCCAGCAGCCAAGCGTCACTAGCGGGGGGGATAAGAGATACGCAGTATTTT	CASSQASLAGGIRDTQYF
TRBV27	.	TRBD1	TRBJ1-1	TGTGCCAGCAGTTTATTAACCAGGGGGGTAAAGGGAGCTGAAGCTTTCTTT	CASSLLTRGVKGAEAFF
TRBV19	.	TRBD2	TRBJ2-2	TGTGCCAGTAGTATCACAACGGGACTATCCACCGGGGAGCTGTTTTTT	CASSITTGLSTGELFF
TRBV7-6	.	.	TRBJ2-7	TGTGCCAGCAGCGTCAATCGGGGGAGGATGGACAACGAGCAGTACTTC	CASSVNRGRMDNEQYF
TRBV6-5	once	TRBD1	TRBJ2-7	TGTGCCAGCAGACCCCACGGGACAGGGGACCGGCCCTCGTTCTTC	CASRPHGTGDRPSFF
TRBV5-6	.	TRBD1	TRBJ1-1	TGTGCCAGCAGCCCAGAACAGGGGGCGAGCACTGAAGCTTTCTTT	CASSPEQGASTEAFF
TRBV15	.	.	TRBJ1-1	TGTGCCACCAGCACGGAGGGGAACACTGAAGCTTTCTTT	CATSTEGNTEAFF
TRBV7-6	few	TRBD1	TRBJ1-1	TGTGCCAGCAGCTTAGAGGGGGCGGGGAACACTGAAGCTTTCTTT	CASSLEGAGNTEAFF
TRBV5-1	.	TRBD1	TRBJ2-1	TGCGCCAGCAGTCAAATCACAGGGGGGCTAGCGTCTAACAATGAGCAGTTCTTC	CASSQITGGLASNNEQFF
TRBV4-1	.	TRBD1	TRBJ2-5	TGCGCCAGCAGCCGACACGGCGGGACAGGGGACGAGACCCAGTACTTC	CASSRHGGTGDETQYF
TRBV28	once	TRBD1	TRBJ1-2	TGTGCCAGCAGTGAACAGGGGGCACGTAACTATGGCTACACCTTC	CASSEQGARNYGYTF
TRBV15	.	.	TRBJ1-1	TGTGCCACCAGCCAGGATGACACTGAAGCTTTCTTT	CATSQDDTEAFF
TRBV21-1	.	.	TRBJ2-5	TGTGCCAGCAGCACTCCGACAGGGATAGGAGAGACCCAGTACTTC	CASSTPTGIGETQYF
TRBV6-1	.	.	TRBJ2-3	TGTGCCAGCAGTGGTACGGACCTGGACATAAATCGGAATACGCAGTATTTT	CASSGTDLDINRNTQYF
TRBV7-6	.	.	TRBJ2-5	TGTGCCAGCAGCGGACGGGACACTTGGTACCAAGAGACCCAGTACTTC	CASSGRDTWYQETQYF
TRBV20-1	.	.	TRBJ1-2	TGCAGTGCCCAGAGGGGCTACACCTTC	CSAQRGYTF
TRBV11-1	.	.	TRBJ2-1	TGTGCCAGCAGCTTCACGGGAGTTGAGCAGTTCTTC	CASSFTGVEQFF
TRBV2	.	.	TRBJ1-1	TGTGCCAGCCTCCGGACTAGAGCGGACACTGAAGCTTTCTTT	CASLRTRADTEAFF
TRBV6-1	few	TRBD1	TRBJ2-7	TGTGCCAGCAATCCGGACAGGGGAAGATCCTACGAGCAGTACTTC	CASNPDRGRSYEQYF
TRBV28	.	.	TRBJ1-5	TGTGCCAGCAGTTTTTCGGGAGGGGTGGTTAATCAGCCCCAGCATTTT	CASSFSGGVVNQPQHF
TRBV6-5	.	.	TRBJ2-2	TGTGCCAGCAGTTACGCGGCCGGGGAGCTGTTTTTT	CASSYAAGELFF
TRBV13	.	TRBD2	TRBJ2-1	TGTGCCAGCAGCTTAGTTCGGGGGGGATCCTACAATGAGCAGTTCTTC	CASSLVRGGSYNEQFF
TRBV5-4	.	.	TRBJ2-1	TGTGCCAGCCACGGTAAGCGTAGAGAGCAGTTCTTC	CASHGKRREQFF
TRBV30	.	.	TRBJ1-2	TGTGCCTGGAGCCCCACCGGAGTCTATGGCTACACCTTC	CAWSPTGVYGYTF
TRBV7-3	.	.	TRBJ2-2	TGTGCCAGCAGAGAGAAATACACCGGGGAGCTGTTTTTT	CASREKYTGELFF
TRBV28	.	.	TRBJ1-5	TGTGCCAGCAGCCGCGGACAGCCCAATCAGCCCCAGCATTTT	CASSRGQPNQPQHF
TRBV2	.	TRBD2	TRBJ2-3	TGTGCCAGCAGCCCAGCGGGATTAGGATTAGATACGCAGTATTTT	CASSPAGLGLDTQYF
TRBV6-1	.	.	TRBJ2-7	TGTGCCAGCAGCCGCGGGACAGACGCCTACGAGCAGTACTTC	CASSRGTDAYEQYF
TRBV19	.	TRBD2	TRBJ2-1	TGTGCCAGTAGCATGACTAGCGGGGGCTACAATGAGCAGTTCTTC	CASSMTSGGYNEQFF
TRBV5-1	.	TRBD1	TRBJ1-2	TGCGCCAGCAGCTTGGCCGGGGACAGCCCGAGGGGCTACACCTTC	CASSLAGDSPRGYTF
TRBV10-2	few	TRBD2	TRBJ2-6	TGCGCCAGCAGTGAGAGGGAGAAGCGGGAGCTCGCTGGGGCCAACGTCCTGACTTTC	CASSEREKRELAGANVLTF